This T cell receptor (beta chain) was sequenced in a study of cytomegalovirus exposure and HLA in healthy donors. The study ran its PCR with 60 Vbeta and 13 Jbeta primers. This table comes from immunoSEQ multiplex PCR, and its TCRdb copy is limited to in-frame clones, with some not included. This repertoire shows about 210,000 clones, 82% found once; its top ten account for about 6.1%. Germline CDR1 is SGHRS and CDR2 is YFSETQ. The CDR3 sequence is 16 residues long. The V and J ends lost 0 bases and 2 bases respectively, with 14 bases between them. The chain is built from TRBV5-1 and TRBJ1-2; D unclear. This TCR was sampled from a middle-aged man in good health and CMV-seropositive. The sample was PBMCs. The CDR3 nucleotides read TGCGCCAGCAGCTTGGCCTTACCCGGAGGGAACTATGGCTACACCTTC. Its protein is CASSLALPGGNYGYTF.